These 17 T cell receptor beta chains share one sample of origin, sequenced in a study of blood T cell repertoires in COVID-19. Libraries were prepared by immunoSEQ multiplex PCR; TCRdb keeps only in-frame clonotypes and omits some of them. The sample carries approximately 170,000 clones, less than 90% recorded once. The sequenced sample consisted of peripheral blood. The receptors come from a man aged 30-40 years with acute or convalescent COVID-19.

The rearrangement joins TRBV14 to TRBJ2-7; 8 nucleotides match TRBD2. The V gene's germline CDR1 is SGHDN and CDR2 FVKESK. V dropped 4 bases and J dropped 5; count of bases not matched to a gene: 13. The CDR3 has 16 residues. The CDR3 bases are TGTGCCAGCAGCCCCCGAATAAGCGGGGGATATCACGAGCAGTACTTC. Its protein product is CASSPRISGGYHEQYF.

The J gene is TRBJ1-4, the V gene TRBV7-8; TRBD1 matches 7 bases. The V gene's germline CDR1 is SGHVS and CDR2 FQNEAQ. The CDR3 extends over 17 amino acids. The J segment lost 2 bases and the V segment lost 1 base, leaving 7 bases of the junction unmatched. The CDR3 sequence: CASSLDQQGRTNEKLFF. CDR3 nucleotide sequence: TGTGCCAGCAGCTTAGATCAACAGGGGAGGACTAATGAAAAACTGTTTTTT.

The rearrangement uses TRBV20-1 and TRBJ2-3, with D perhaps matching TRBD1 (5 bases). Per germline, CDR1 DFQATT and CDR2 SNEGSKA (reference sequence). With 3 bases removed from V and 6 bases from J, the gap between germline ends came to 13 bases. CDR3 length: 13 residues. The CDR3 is CSASTTASDTQYF. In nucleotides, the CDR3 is TGCAGTGCTAGTACGACAGCCAGCGATACGCAGTATTTT.

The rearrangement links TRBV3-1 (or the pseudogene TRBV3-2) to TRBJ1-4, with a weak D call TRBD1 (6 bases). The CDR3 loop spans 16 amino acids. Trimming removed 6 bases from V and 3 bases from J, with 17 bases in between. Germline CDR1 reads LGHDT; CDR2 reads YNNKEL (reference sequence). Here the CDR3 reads CASRNAGALANEKLFF. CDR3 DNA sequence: TGTGCCAGCAGGAACGCAGGGGCATTGGCTAATGAAAAACTGTTTTTT.

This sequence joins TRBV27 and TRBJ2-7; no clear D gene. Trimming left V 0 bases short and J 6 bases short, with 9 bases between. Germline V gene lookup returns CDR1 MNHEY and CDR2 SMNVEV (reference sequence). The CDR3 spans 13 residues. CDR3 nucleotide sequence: TGTGCCAGCAGTTTATCCCCCCAAATCGAGCAGTACTTC. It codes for CASSLSPQIEQYF.

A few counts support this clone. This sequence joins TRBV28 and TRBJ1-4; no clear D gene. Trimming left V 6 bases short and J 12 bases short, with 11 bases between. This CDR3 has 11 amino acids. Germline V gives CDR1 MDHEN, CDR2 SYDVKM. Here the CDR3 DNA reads TGTGCCAGCAGAAGGAGGAGGGAACTGTTTTTT. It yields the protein CASRRRRELFF.

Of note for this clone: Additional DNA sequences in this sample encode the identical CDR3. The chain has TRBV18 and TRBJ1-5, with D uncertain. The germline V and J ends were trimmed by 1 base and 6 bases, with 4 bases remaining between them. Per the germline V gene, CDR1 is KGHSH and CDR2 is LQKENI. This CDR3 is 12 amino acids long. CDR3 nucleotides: TGTGCCAGCTCACCACGAGGTCAGCCCCAGCATTTT. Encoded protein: CASSPRGQPQHF.

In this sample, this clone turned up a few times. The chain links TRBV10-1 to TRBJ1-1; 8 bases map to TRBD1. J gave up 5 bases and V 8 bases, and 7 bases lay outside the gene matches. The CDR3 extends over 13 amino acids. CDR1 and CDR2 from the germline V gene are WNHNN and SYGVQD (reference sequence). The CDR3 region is CASRKNRGTEAFF. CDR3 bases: TGCGCCAGCCGTAAGAACAGGGGGACTGAAGCTTTCTTT.

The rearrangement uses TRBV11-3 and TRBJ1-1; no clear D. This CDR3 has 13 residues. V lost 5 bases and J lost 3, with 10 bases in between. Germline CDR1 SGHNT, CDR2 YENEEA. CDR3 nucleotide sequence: TGTGCCAGCAGCCTATTCTCGGACACTGAAGCTTTCTTT. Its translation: CASSLFSDTEAFF.

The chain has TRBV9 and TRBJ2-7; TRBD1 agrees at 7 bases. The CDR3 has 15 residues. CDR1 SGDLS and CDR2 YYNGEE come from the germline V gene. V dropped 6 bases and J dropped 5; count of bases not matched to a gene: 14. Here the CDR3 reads CASNLKAGGFHEQYF. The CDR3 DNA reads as TGTGCCAGCAACTTGAAGGCAGGGGGTTTCCACGAGCAGTACTTC.

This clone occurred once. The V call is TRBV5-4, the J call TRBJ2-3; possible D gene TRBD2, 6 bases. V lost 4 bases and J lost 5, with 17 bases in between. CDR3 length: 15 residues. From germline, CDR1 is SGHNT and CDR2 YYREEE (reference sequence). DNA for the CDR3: TGTGCCAGCAGCCCGGAGGGCAGGGCGGGAGATACGCAGTATTTT. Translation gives CASSPEGRAGDTQYF.

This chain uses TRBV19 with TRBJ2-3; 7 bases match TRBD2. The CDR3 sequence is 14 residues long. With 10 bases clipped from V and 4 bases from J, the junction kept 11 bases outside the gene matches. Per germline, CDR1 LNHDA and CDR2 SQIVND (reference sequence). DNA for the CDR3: TGTGCCACCGGACCCGGGGGGTTAGCAGATACGCAGTATTTT. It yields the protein CATGPGGLADTQYF.

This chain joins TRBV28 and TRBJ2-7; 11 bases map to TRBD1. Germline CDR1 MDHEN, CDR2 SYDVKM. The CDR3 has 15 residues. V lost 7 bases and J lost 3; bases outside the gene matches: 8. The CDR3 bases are TGTGCCAGCAAGGCTAGGACAGGGGGCATCTACGAGCAGTACTTC. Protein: CASKARTGGIYEQYF.

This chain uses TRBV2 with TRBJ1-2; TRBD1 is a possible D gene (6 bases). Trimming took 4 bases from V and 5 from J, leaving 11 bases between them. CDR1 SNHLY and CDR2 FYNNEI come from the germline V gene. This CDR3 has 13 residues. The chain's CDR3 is CASSAQGNYGYTF. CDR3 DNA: TGTGCCAGCAGTGCCCAGGGGAATTATGGCTACACCTTC.

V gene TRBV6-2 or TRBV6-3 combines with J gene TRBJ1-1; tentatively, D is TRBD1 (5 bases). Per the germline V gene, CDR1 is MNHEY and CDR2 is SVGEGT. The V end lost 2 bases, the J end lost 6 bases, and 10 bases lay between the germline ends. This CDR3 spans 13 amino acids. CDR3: CASSYGGEAEAFF. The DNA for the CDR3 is TGTGCCAGCAGTTACGGGGGGGAGGCTGAAGCTTTCTTT.

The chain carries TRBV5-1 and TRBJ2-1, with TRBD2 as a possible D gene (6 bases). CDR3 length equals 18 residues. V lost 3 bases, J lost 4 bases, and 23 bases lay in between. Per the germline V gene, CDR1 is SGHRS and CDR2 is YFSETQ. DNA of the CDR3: TGCGCCAGCAGCTCGGCCGCATCTCGAGCGGGCTTGTACAATGAGCAGTTCTTC. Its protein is CASSSAASRAGLYNEQFF.

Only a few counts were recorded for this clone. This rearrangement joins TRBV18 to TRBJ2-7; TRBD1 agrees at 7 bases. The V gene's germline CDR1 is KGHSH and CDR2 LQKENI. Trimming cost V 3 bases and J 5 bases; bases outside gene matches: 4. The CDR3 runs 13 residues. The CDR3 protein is CASSPTGVHEQYF. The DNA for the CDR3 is TGTGCCAGCTCACCCACAGGGGTTCACGAGCAGTACTTC.